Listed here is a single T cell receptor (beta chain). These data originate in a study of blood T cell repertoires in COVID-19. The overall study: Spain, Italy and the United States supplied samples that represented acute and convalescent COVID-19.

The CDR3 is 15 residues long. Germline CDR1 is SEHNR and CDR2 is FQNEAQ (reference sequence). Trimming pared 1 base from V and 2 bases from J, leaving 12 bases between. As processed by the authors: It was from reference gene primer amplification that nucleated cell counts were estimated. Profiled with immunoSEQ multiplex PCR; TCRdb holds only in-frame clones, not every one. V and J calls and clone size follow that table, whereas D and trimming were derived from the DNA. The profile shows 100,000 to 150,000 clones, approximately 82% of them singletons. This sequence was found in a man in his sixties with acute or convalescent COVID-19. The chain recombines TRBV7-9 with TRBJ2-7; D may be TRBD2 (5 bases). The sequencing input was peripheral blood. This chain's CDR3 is CASSLGPSGAYEQYF. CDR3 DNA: TGTGCCAGCAGCTTAGGGCCCAGCGGTGCCTACGAGCAGTACTTC. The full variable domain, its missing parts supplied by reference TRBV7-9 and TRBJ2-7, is DTGVSQNPRHKITKRGQNVTFRCDPISEHNRLYWYRQTLGQGPEFLTYFQNEAQLEKSRLLSDRFSAERPKGSFSTLEIQRTEQGDSAMYLCASSLGPSGAYEQYFGPGTRLTVT.